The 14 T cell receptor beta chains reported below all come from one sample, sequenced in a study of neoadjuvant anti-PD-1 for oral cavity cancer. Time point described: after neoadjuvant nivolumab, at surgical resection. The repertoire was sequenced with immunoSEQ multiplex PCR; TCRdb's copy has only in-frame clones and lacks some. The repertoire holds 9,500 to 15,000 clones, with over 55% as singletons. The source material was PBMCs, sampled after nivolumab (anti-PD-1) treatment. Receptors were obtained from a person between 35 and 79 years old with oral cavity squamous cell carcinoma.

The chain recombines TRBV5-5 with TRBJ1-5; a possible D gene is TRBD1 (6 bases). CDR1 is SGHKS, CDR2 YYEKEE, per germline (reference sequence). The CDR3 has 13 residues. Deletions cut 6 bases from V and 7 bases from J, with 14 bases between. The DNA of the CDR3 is TGTGCCAGCAACAAGGGGGGGGGCCAGCCCCAGCATTTT. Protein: CASNKGGGQPQHF.

In DNA form, the CDR3 reads TGTGCCAGCAGCCCGGGACCGTTGAACACTGAAGCTTTCTTT. Residues: CASSPGPLNTEAFF. The chain recombines TRBV4-2 with TRBJ1-1; TRBD1 is a possible D gene (5 bases). The CDR3 sequence is 14 residues long. Germline V gives CDR1 LGHNA, CDR2 YNFKEQ. V lost 4 bases and J 0 bases, leaving 9 bases between the germline ends.

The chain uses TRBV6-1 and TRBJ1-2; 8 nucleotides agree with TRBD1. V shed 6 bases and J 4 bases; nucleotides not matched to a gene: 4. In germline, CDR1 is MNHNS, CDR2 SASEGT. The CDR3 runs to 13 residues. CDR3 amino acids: CASRIDRGYGYTF. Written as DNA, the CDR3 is TGTGCCAGCAGAATAGACAGGGGCTATGGCTACACCTTC.

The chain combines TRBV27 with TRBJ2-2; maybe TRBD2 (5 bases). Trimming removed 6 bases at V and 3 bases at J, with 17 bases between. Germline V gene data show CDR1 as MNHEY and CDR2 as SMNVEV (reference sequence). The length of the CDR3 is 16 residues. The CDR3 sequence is CASRNTGSLYTGELFF. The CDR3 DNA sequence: TGTGCCAGCAGGAACACGGGGTCTCTTTACACCGGGGAGCTGTTTTTT.

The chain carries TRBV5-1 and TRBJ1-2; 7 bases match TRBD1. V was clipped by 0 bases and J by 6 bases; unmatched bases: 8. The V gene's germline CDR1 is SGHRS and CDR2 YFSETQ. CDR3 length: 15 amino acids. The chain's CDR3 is CASSLGAGTVDGYTF. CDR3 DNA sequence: TGCGCCAGCAGCTTGGGCGCAGGGACAGTGGATGGCTACACCTTC.

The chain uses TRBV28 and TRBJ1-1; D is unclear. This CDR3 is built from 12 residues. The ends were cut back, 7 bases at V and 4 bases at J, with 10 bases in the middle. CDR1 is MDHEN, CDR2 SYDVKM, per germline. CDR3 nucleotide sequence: TGTGCCAGCATTGTGGCAGGCACTGAAGCTTTCTTT. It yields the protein CASIVAGTEAFF.

In DNA, the CDR3 is TGTGCCATCAGTGAAGGGGTGACAGAAAACACTGAAGCTTTCTTT. It translates to CAISEGVTENTEAFF. The chain is built from TRBV10-3 and TRBJ1-1; perhaps TRBD1 as D (5 bases). The CDR3 runs 15 residues. The V gene's germline CDR1 is ENHRY and CDR2 SYGVKD. The V end was cut by 3 bases, the J end by 2 bases, with 13 bases between.

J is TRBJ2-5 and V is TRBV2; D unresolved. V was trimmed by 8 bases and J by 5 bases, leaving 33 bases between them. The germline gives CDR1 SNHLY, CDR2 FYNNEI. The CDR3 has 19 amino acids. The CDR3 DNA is TGTGCCAGCCTCCTTGGGATCTTAGTGGCGAGACAAGGTGGGGAGACCCAGTACTTC. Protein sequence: CASLLGILVARQGGETQYF.

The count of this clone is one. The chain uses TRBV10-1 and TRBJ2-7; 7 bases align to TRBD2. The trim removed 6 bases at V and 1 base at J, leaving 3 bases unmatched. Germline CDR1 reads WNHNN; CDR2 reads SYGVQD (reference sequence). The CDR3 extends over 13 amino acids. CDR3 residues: CASRRTRSYEQYF. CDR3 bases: TGCGCCAGCAGAAGGACTAGGTCCTACGAGCAGTACTTC.

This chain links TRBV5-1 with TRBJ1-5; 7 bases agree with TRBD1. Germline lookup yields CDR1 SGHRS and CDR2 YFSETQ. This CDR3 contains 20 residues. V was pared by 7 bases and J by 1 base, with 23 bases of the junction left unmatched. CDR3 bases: TGCGCCAGCCCTCCCCGCAGGGGGGCAACCCACTATAGGAGCAATCAGCCCCAGCATTTT. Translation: CASPPRRGATHYRSNQPQHF.

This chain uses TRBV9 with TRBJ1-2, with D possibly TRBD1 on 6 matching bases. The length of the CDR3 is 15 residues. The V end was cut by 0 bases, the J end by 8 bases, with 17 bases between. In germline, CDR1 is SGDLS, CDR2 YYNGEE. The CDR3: CASSVAGFGTQGYTF. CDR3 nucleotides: TGTGCCAGCAGCGTAGCAGGGTTCGGGACACAAGGCTACACCTTC.

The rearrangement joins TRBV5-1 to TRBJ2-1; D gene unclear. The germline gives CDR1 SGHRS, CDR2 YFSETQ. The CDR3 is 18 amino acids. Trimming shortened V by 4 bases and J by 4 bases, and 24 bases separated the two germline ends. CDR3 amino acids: CASSPILPRVGRYNEQFF. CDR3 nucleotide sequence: TGCGCCAGCAGCCCTATCTTACCTCGCGTCGGGCGGTACAATGAGCAGTTCTTC.

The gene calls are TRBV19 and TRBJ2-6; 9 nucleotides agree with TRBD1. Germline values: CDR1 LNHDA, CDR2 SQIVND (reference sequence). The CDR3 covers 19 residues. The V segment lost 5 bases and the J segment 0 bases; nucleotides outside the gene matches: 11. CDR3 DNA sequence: TGTGCCAGTAGTTCCTACAGGGGGCTGAAACGCTCTGGGGCCAACGTCCTGACTTTC. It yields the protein CASSSYRGLKRSGANVLTF.

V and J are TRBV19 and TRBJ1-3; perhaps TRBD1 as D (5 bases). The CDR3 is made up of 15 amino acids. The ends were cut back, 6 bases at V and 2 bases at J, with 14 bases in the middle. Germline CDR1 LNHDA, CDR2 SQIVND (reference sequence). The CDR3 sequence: CASSTDRWAGNTIYF. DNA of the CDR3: TGTGCCAGTAGCACCGACAGATGGGCTGGAAACACCATATATTTT. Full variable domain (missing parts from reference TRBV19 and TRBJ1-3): DGGITQSPKYLFRKEGQNVTLSCEQNLNHDAMYWYRQDPGQGLRLIYYSQIVNDFQKGDIAEGYSVSREKKESFPLTVTSAQKNPTAFYLCASSTDRWAGNTIYFGEGSWLTVV.